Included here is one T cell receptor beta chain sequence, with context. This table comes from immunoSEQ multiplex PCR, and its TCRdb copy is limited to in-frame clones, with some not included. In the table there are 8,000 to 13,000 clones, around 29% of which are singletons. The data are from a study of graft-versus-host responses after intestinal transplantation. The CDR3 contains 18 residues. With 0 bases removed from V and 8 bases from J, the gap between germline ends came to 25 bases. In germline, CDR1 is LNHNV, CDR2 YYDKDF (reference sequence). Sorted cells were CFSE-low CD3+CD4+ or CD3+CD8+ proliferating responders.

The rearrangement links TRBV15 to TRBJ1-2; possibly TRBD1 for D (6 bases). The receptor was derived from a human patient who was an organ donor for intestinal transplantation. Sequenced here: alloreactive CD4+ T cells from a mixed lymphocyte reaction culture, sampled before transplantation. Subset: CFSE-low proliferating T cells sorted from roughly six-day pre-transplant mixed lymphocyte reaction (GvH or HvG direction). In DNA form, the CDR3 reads TGTGCCACCAGCAGAGATTACAGTCCGGGCCCCAGGGGCGAGGGCTACACCTTC. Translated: CATSRDYSPGPRGEGYTF.